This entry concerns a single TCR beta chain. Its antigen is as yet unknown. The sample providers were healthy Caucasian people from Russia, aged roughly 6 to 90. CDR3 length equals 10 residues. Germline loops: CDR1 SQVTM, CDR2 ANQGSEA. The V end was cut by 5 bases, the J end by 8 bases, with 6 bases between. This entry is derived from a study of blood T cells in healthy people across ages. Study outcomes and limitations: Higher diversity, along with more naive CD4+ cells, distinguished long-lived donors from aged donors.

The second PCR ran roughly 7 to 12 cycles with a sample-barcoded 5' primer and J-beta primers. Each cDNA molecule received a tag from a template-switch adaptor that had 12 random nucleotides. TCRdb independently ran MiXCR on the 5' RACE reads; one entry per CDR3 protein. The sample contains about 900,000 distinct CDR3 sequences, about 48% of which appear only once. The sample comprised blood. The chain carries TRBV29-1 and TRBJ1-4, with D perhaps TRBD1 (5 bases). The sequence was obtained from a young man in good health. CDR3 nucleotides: TGCAGCGTTTGGGGCGAAAAACTGTTTTTT. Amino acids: CSVWGEKLFF.